Listed below are T cell receptor beta chains from one sample, sequenced in a study of blood T cell repertoires in COVID-19. Data came from immunoSEQ multiplex PCR; TCRdb stores just in-frame clones and leaves some out. The sample lists 250,000 to 300,000 clones; roughly 90% were seen once. Sequences were obtained from PBMCs or T cells enriched from blood (not recorded which). The receptors shown here come from a woman aged 40-49 years who had recovered from COVID-19. CDR3s include the opening cysteine and the closing phenylalanine or tryptophan. The D gene is left open where the match is weak. Some rows have no size entry. The others give once, few or many, or a class for an expanded clone.

D gene: .
V gene: TRBV14
clone size: once
J gene: TRBJ1-4
CDR3 length: 15
CDR3 DNA: TGTGCCAGCAGCCAAGATGTGACCGCTAGTGAAAAACTGTTTTTT
CDR3 protein: CASSQDVTASEKLFF

D gene: .
V gene: TRBV30
clone size: .
J gene: TRBJ1-2
CDR3 length: 15
CDR3 DNA: TGTGCCTGGAGTGTCTCACTAAGGGGTGGGGATGGCTACACCTTC
CDR3 protein: CAWSVSLRGGDGYTF

D gene: .
V gene: TRBV7-6
clone size: .
J gene: TRBJ1-4
CDR3 length: 13
CDR3 DNA: TGTGCCAGCAGCCCCCGGGGGGGCGCAAAACTGTTTTTT
CDR3 protein: CASSPRGGAKLFF

D gene: TRBD2
V gene: TRBV2
clone size: .
J gene: TRBJ2-5
CDR3 length: 15
CDR3 DNA: TGTGCCAGCATACCTAGCGGGGGGGCTCGGGAGACCCAGTACTTC
CDR3 protein: CASIPSGGARETQYF

D gene: TRBD1
V gene: TRBV27
clone size: .
J gene: TRBJ2-7
CDR3 length: 14
CDR3 DNA: TGTGCCAGCAGTAAGTGGACAGGAGACTACGAGCAGTACTTC
CDR3 protein: CASSKWTGDYEQYF

D gene: TRBD1
V gene: TRBV6-5
clone size: .
J gene: TRBJ2-7
CDR3 length: 15
CDR3 DNA: TGTGCCAGCAGTCGCTACTCCGGGACAGCCTACGAGCAGTACTTC
CDR3 protein: CASSRYSGTAYEQYF

D gene: TRBD1
V gene: TRBV7-7
clone size: .
J gene: TRBJ2-1
CDR3 length: 14
CDR3 DNA: TGTGCTAGCAGCACCGGACAGGGGGCGGGTGAGCAGTTCTTC
CDR3 protein: CASSTGQGAGEQFF

D gene: TRBD1
V gene: TRBV20-1
clone size: .
J gene: TRBJ1-1
CDR3 length: 15
CDR3 DNA: TGCAGTGCTAGTACAGGGGTTTCGAGCAACACTGAAGCTTTCTTT
CDR3 protein: CSASTGVSSNTEAFF

D gene: TRBD1
V gene: TRBV9
clone size: .
J gene: TRBJ1-4
CDR3 length: 17
CDR3 DNA: TGTGCCAGCAGCGCCGGGACAGGGGGAAGAACTAATGAAAAACTGTTTTTT
CDR3 protein: CASSAGTGGRTNEKLFF

D gene: TRBD1
V gene: TRBV5-5
clone size: .
J gene: TRBJ1-1
CDR3 length: 17
CDR3 DNA: TGTGCCAGCAGCTGGGGACAGGGACCGGGGATGAACACTGAAGCTTTCTTT
CDR3 protein: CASSWGQGPGMNTEAFF

D gene: .
V gene: TRBV11-1
clone size: .
J gene: TRBJ1-6
CDR3 length: 14
CDR3 DNA: TGTGCCAGCAGCTTCCGGGGGATTGGATCACCCCTCCACTTT
CDR3 protein: CASSFRGIGSPLHF

D gene: TRBD2
V gene: TRBV6-2/TRBV6-3
clone size: .
J gene: TRBJ2-1
CDR3 length: 21
CDR3 DNA: TGTGCCAGCAGTTACTCTGGCTACCAGGCTAGCGGGAGGGCCGTGAGGAATGAGCAGTTCTTC
CDR3 protein: CASSYSGYQASGRAVRNEQFF

D gene: .
V gene: TRBV4-3
clone size: .
J gene: TRBJ2-2
CDR3 length: 16
CDR3 DNA: TGCGCCAGCAGCCAAGATCGTCAGGCGAACACCGGGGAGCTGTTTTTT
CDR3 protein: CASSQDRQANTGELFF

D gene: TRBD2
V gene: TRBV20-1
clone size: .
J gene: TRBJ2-7
CDR3 length: 14
CDR3 DNA: TGCAGTGCTAGTGAGACTAGCGTTTACTACGAGCAGTACTTC
CDR3 protein: CSASETSVYYEQYF

D gene: TRBD1
V gene: TRBV20-1
clone size: .
J gene: TRBJ2-3
CDR3 length: 15
CDR3 DNA: TGCAGTGCTAGTCTATGGGACAGGGGCACAGATACGCAGTATTTT
CDR3 protein: CSASLWDRGTDTQYF

D gene: .
V gene: TRBV7-9
clone size: .
J gene: TRBJ1-4
CDR3 length: 14
CDR3 DNA: TGTGCCAGCAGCTTAAGCGGAGGGGATGAAAAACTGTTTTTT
CDR3 protein: CASSLSGGDEKLFF

D gene: TRBD1
V gene: TRBV30
clone size: .
J gene: TRBJ1-4
CDR3 length: 15
CDR3 DNA: TGTGCCTGGAGTCAGCCGGGACAGGGTCCTGAAAAACTGTTTTTT
CDR3 protein: CAWSQPGQGPEKLFF

D gene: .
V gene: TRBV11-2
clone size: .
J gene: TRBJ2-7
CDR3 length: 14
CDR3 DNA: TGTGCCAGCAGCTTGGGAGACTCAGCCTACGAGCAGTACTTC
CDR3 protein: CASSLGDSAYEQYF